The T cell receptor (beta chain) described here comes from a study of blood T cell repertoires in COVID-19. Study details: PBMCs, B-cell-depleted T cells, or T cells provided the cDNA or gDNA that made up the material.

Profiling relied on immunoSEQ multiplex PCR, and the TCRdb table lists in-frame clones only, not all of them. The data hold 250,000 or so clones, with approximately 84% observed a single time. Germline-derived CDR1 and CDR2 are SEHNR and FQNEAQ (reference sequence). The CDR3 has 19 amino acids. The ends were cut back, 5 bases at V and 10 bases at J, with 30 bases in the middle. Resolution of symptoms, clearance, or two negative PCRs was present in recovered Cohort 3 donors. The material sequenced was PBMCs or T cells enriched from blood (not recorded which). The chain carries TRBV7-9 and TRBJ1-6; D is uncertain. This TCR came from a man aged 35-49 years who had recovered from COVID-19. As DNA, the CDR3 is TGTGCCAGCAGCCAAGAAATCTCCAGGTCCTGGAAAATGTCCTCACCCCTCCACTTT. This sequence encodes CASSQEISRSWKMSSPLHF.